Here is one TCR beta chain with its context. Its specificity is not known. CDR1 is SGHVS and CDR2 is FQNEAQ in the germline V gene. The CDR3 consists of 16 residues. The V gene lost 8 bases and the J gene lost 0 bases, with 16 bases spanning the gap. The sample comes from a study of T-cell memory formation after mild COVID-19. Study context: TCR clusters mostly belonged to single donors.

Study-wide points: Confirmation of SARS-CoV-2 specificity was lacking for second-wave clones peaking day 37. The finding that pre-infection memory included some responding clones suggested that cross-reactive memory joined. Researchers report contracting CD4+ clones mostly in CM and EM, with CD8+ clones in EMRA.

One entry per CDR3 protein results from TCRdb running MiXCR on the 5' RACE reads. The table includes 400,000 or so distinct CDR3 sequences, 20% detected once. The sequence was collected from an adult woman who had mild COVID-19 (a few samples of this study predate the infection). Cell type and time point are not known. This rearrangement joins TRBV7-8 to TRBJ2-2, with D possibly matching TRBD1 (6 bases). Material: PBMCs or a T cell subset sorted from them (not recorded which). The CDR3 region has the DNA TGTGCCAGCTTTTCCTCGACAGGAGCGAACACCGGGGAGCTGTTTTTT. Protein sequence: CASFSSTGANTGELFF.